The rows below give T cell receptor beta chains drawn from one sample of a study of identical twins. Via MiXCR, TCRdb re-called the 5' RACE reads, giving one row per CDR3 protein. In the table there are 500,000 or so distinct CDR3 sequences, roughly an eighth of which are singletons. This sample also belongs to another study, concerning yellow fever vaccine responses in identical twins.

The sample was CD4+ T cells sorted from blood. These receptors were obtained from a woman aged 18-29 years in good health. Each CDR3 is given with its conserved first and last residue.

CATGPFLGSPLHF,TRBV28
CSARGPGVETQYF,TRBV20-1
CASSLARGGDYNEQFF,TRBV7-2
CAWTGQGARYEQYF,TRBV30
CASRSGLPSSYNEQFF,TRBV5-5
CATSSLYNEQFF,TRBV15
CASSLDPRVAYEQYF,TRBV11-2
CASSSASGANNEQFF,TRBV5-6
CAGSAGATYNEQFF,TRBV10-3
CSPGGDYNEQFF,TRBV20-1
CATSRDHRQGINQPQHF,TRBV15
CASSQGQPFSEQYF,TRBV4-1
CASKAGTSGTGELFF,TRBV4-3
CAISELGQNSPLHF,TRBV10-3
CAWSSVGGNEQFF,TRBV30
CASRRDSGSYNEQFF,TRBV6-2/TRBV6-3
CASRKLAVSSTDTQYF,TRBV6-1
CASSLMGGYSYEQYF,TRBV28
CSVEPWGQTYEQFF,TRBV29-1
CSAREYRGRLGSTGELFF,TRBV20-1
CSVFQSGRGTYNEQFF,TRBV29-1
CASSFRGNSPLHF,TRBV28
CSARPPRAGLNADTQYF,TRBV20-1
CSVEDWRQETQYF,TRBV29-1
CASSPLGRGPGEQYF,TRBV5-1
CASSQEGTFGTQYF,TRBV4-3
CASSPWTGEDNEQFF,TRBV19
CASSLKTGANEKLFF,TRBV12-3/TRBV12-4
CASSLAPGFSGNQPQHF,TRBV11-2
CASSQDPSGRSYEQYF,TRBV4-1
CATRSSGIYEQYF,TRBV10-2
CSAPDQLAEGADTQYF,TRBV20-1
CASSRTSGSGETQYF,TRBV5-1
CSARSRRSPSYEQYF,TRBV20-1
CSARVQRGALTDTQYF,TRBV20-1
CASSARVAGVETQYF,TRBV7-2
CASSEVQETQYF,TRBV18
CASSELAEAFF,TRBV25-1
CASSPGSAGARDTQYF,TRBV4-3
CASSLLSQGHGYTF,TRBV28
CASSTGGRDEKLFF,TRBV7-2
CSARIPGASPDTQYF,TRBV20-1
CASSHLRGNEQFF,TRBV3-1
CASSQEGGRFNEQFF,TRBV4-3
CSARVVTGAEQTQYF,TRBV20-1
CASSLGPASSYEQYF,TRBV7-2
CSARRRERDTQYF,TRBV20-1
CSAARPDTQYF,TRBV20-1
CATLELASGQDEQFF,TRBV10-3
CASSLSQEPNEQFF,TRBV12-3/TRBV12-4
CASRPQGQPNQPQHF,TRBV28
CASSLDRNRNEQFF,TRBV5-1
CASSQRLAGDKNIQYF,TRBV4-3
CASSLDRGKEQFF,TRBV5-1
CASSPGEPYEQYF,TRBV4-2
CASSLVLGYSTDTQYF,TRBV7-9
CASSPLGELSYEQYF,TRBV28
CASSPKRNEQYF,TRBV18
CASSFLNRGAKEGGYTF,TRBV12-3/TRBV12-4
CASSLRTGVGTDTQYF,TRBV7-8